The rows below give T cell receptor beta chains drawn from one sample of a study of blood T cell repertoires in COVID-19. Produced via immunoSEQ multiplex PCR; TCRdb's table is partial and in-frame only. The repertoire consists of under 450,000 clones, with just over 90% occurring once and the leading ten covering roughly 0.9%. Sequenced sample: PBMCs or T cells enriched from blood (not recorded which). These receptors originate from a woman aged 35 to 49 who had been exposed to COVID-19. Both conserved end residues are part of each CDR3. A D gene is named only where the DNA matches it firmly. Where a row states a size, it is once, few, many or the class of an expanded clone; other rows omit it.

d_call | clone_size | cdr3_length | j_call | v_call | cdr3_aa | cdr3_nt
. | once | 13 | TRBJ1-4 | TRBV6-5 | CATILGPGEKLFF | TGTGCCACGATTTTGGGGCCCGGTGAAAAACTGTTTTTT
. | . | 13 | TRBJ1-5 | TRBV30 | CAWSLGANQPQHF | TGTGCCTGGAGTTTAGGGGCTAATCAGCCCCAGCATTTT
. | . | 13 | TRBJ1-2 | TRBV2 | CASSVDSRYGYTF | TGTGCCAGCAGCGTAGACAGCAGATATGGCTACACCTTC
TRBD2 | . | 15 | TRBJ2-7 | TRBV19 | CASSLETSHTYEQYF | TGTGCCAGTAGCCTCGAGACTAGCCACACCTACGAGCAGTACTTC
TRBD1 | . | 16 | TRBJ2-1 | TRBV19 | CASSNPGQPTKGEQFF | TGTGCCAGTAGTAACCCGGGACAGCCGACAAAGGGTGAGCAGTTCTTC
. | . | 14 | TRBJ1-6 | TRBV7-2 | CASSLAPNNSPLHF | TGTGCCAGCAGCTTAGCCCCCAATAATTCACCCCTCCACTTT
. | . | 16 | TRBJ1-2 | TRBV19 | CASSTIDNRGPYGYTF | TGTGCCAGCAGTACGATAGACAATAGAGGGCCGTATGGCTACACCTTC
TRBD1 | . | 14 | TRBJ1-6 | TRBV10-3 | CAISSGTVFSPLHF | TGTGCCATCAGCTCCGGGACAGTGTTTTCACCCCTCCACTTT
TRBD1 | . | 15 | TRBJ2-2 | TRBV2 | CAGNDRGSNTGELFF | TGTGCCGGGAACGACAGGGGGAGTAACACCGGGGAGCTGTTTTTT
TRBD1 | many | 16 | TRBJ2-7 | TRBV6-2/TRBV6-3 | CASSYPKGQGHYEQYF | TGTGCCAGCAGTTACCCGAAGGGACAGGGCCACTACGAGCAGTACTTC
. | . | 12 | TRBJ2-1 | TRBV27 | CASSAMAHEQFF | TGTGCCAGCAGCGCCATGGCCCATGAGCAGTTCTTC
TRBD1 | . | 15 | TRBJ1-4 | TRBV14 | CASSPRQGLEEKLFF | TGTGCCAGCAGCCCACGACAGGGCTTAGAAGAAAAACTGTTTTTT
TRBD1 | . | 14 | TRBJ1-1 | TRBV19 | CASSSGQGNTEAFF | TGTGCCAGTAGTTCAGGACAGGGGAACACTGAAGCTTTCTTT
. | . | 13 | TRBJ2-5 | TRBV29-1 | CSVELIVRETQYF | TGCAGCGTTGAGTTGATCGTTCGGGAGACCCAGTACTTC
. | . | 14 | TRBJ1-1 | TRBV7-9 | CASSLVQGWTEAFF | TGTGCCAGCAGCTTAGTTCAGGGTTGGACTGAAGCTTTCTTT
. | . | 15 | TRBJ2-1 | TRBV7-8 | CASSPSGGKGNEQFF | TGTGCCAGCAGCCCAAGTGGGGGGAAGGGCAATGAGCAGTTCTTC
TRBD1 | . | 17 | TRBJ2-1 | TRBV4-3 | CASSQDLLKGAFYEQFF | TGCGCCAGCAGCCAAGATTTATTGAAGGGGGCCTTTTATGAGCAGTTCTTC
. | . | 15 | TRBJ2-3 | TRBV9 | CASSVGVARTDTQYF | TGTGCCAGCAGCGTAGGGGTAGCGCGCACAGATACGCAGTATTTT
. | . | 12 | TRBJ2-1 | TRBV14 | CASSQDRDEQFF | TGTGCCAGCAGCCAAGATCGGGATGAGCAGTTCTTC
. | . | 16 | TRBJ1-1 | TRBV11-2 | CASSFPPGSSGTEAFF | TGTGCCAGCAGCTTTCCCCCGGGGAGTTCAGGCACTGAAGCTTTCTTT
. | . | 12 | TRBJ2-1 | TRBV30 | CACRTGYNEQFF | TGTGCCTGCCGGACGGGATACAATGAGCAGTTCTTC
. | . | 16 | TRBJ1-1 | TRBV2 | CASRDRQIPPDTEAFF | TGTGCCAGCAGAGATCGACAGATTCCGCCGGACACTGAAGCTTTCTTT
. | . | 18 | TRBJ2-2 | TRBV19 | CASSIFGSPGINTGELFF | TGTGCCAGTAGTATTTTTGGCAGCCCGGGGATAAACACCGGGGAGCTGTTTTTT
. | . | 12 | TRBJ1-3 | TRBV5-6 | CASSSSGPTIYF | TGTGCCAGCAGCTCCTCCGGTCCCACCATATATTTT
. | . | 15 | TRBJ1-6 | TRBV9 | CASSGGLSYNSPLHF | TGTGCCAGCAGCGGAGGTCTGTCCTATAATTCACCCCTCCACTTT
TRBD1 | . | 14 | TRBJ2-1 | TRBV30 | CAWTTGDLYNEQFF | TGTGCCTGGACGACAGGGGACCTCTACAATGAGCAGTTCTTC
. | . | 11 | TRBJ2-7 | TRBV2 | CATQTEGEQYF | TGTGCCACCCAGACAGAAGGCGAGCAGTACTTC
TRBD2 | . | 14 | TRBJ2-1 | TRBV3-1/TRBV3-2 | CASSPTSGYNEQFF | TGTGCCAGCAGCCCGACTAGCGGATACAATGAGCAGTTCTTC
TRBD2 | . | 14 | TRBJ2-1 | TRBV18 | CASSRAGGQNEQFF | TGTGCCAGCTCACGAGCGGGGGGGCAGAATGAGCAGTTCTTC
TRBD1 | . | 13 | TRBJ1-1 | TRBV12-3/TRBV12-4 | CASSLGQGSEAFF | TGTGCCAGCAGTTTAGGACAGGGCTCTGAAGCTTTCTTT
TRBD2 | . | 14 | TRBJ2-1 | TRBV6-2/TRBV6-3 | CASSYQGLVDEQFF | TGTGCCAGCAGTTACCAGGGACTAGTCGATGAGCAGTTCTTC